Shown below are 5 T cell receptor beta chains from a single sample sequenced in a study of regulatory T cells in long-lasting Graves disease. Indicated time point: persistent/refractory GD, antithyroid drugs over 5 years with positive TRAb. Extracted PBMC RNA gave rise to the TCR library. HTBI primers from iRepertoire and Arm-PCR of CDR3 regions yielded the TCR beta libraries. TCRdb analysed the multiplex PCR reads with MiXCR anew, one entry per CDR3 protein. This table holds fewer than 600,000 distinct CDR3 sequences, approximately 23% found once. The specimen was peripheral blood mononuclear cells (PBMCs), collected when the disease was refractory, from a patient treated with antithyroid drugs. Every receptor here comes from a female donor with Graves disease.

This clonotype came up a few times. CDR3 protein: CSALGTGMGEQYF. CDR3 in DNA: TGCAGTGCCCTTGGGACAGGGATGGGAGAGCAGTACTTC. V and J are TRBV20-1 and TRBJ2-7; 9 bases line up with TRBD1. The CDR3 length is 13 residues. In germline, CDR1 is DFQATT, CDR2 SNEGSKA (reference sequence). Trimming took 6 bases from V and 7 from J; bases not matched to a gene: 10.

Many counts were recorded for this clonotype. CDR3 loop: CASSLSTGANTGELFF. Written as DNA, the CDR3 is TGTGCCAGCAGTTTATCGACAGGGGCGAACACCGGGGAGCTGTTTTTT. The chain uses TRBV6-5 and TRBJ2-2; the match to TRBD1 covers 8 bases. V gave up 4 bases and J gave up 0 bases; unmatched junction bases: 4. This CDR3 region has 16 residues. The V gene's germline CDR1 is MNHEY and CDR2 SVGAGI.

This clonotype was observed many times. V usage is TRBV12-3 or TRBV12-4 and J usage is TRBJ1-5; D might be TRBD1 (6 bases). Trimming stripped 2 bases from V and 7 bases from J, with 15 bases between. CDR3 length: 15 residues. Here the CDR3 DNA reads TGTGCCAGCAGTTTAACCTCATCAGGGGACCAGCCCCAGCATTTT. This sequence encodes CASSLTSSGDQPQHF.

This clonotype was detected many times. This chain connects TRBV28 to TRBJ2-7; 7 bases map to TRBD1. The length of the CDR3 is 13 residues. Trimming removed 5 bases from V and 3 bases from J; junction bases left unmatched: 4. Germline values: CDR1 MDHEN, CDR2 SYDVKM. The CDR3 nucleotides read TGTGCCAGCAGTATAGGACAGGTCTACGAGCAGTACTTC. Protein product: CASSIGQVYEQYF.

The chain employs TRBV5-5 and TRBJ2-3; tentatively, D is TRBD2 (6 bases). The germline gives CDR1 SGHKS, CDR2 YYEKEE (reference sequence). The ends were cut back, 4 bases at V and 5 bases at J, with 8 bases in the middle. CDR3 length equals 12 residues. CDR3 nucleotide sequence: TGTGCCAGCAGCACGACTAGAGATACGCAGTATTTT. This gives the protein CASSTTRDTQYF.